One sample yielded the 17 T cell receptor beta chains listed below, sequenced in a study of OX40 agonist ivuxolimab in advanced cancers. TCRdb's copy holds only in-frame clones and misses some; the assay was immunoSEQ multiplex PCR. The sample holds over 20,000 clones, approximately 85% seen once. This specimen consisted of CD4+ or CD8+ T cells sorted from blood, obtained in a trial of the OX40 agonist ivuxolimab. The receptor source for this set is an adult with an advanced solid tumor such as melanoma, head and neck, liver or kidney cancer.

This chain uses TRBV27 with TRBJ1-4, with TRBD1 matching 7 bases. V lost 5 bases, J lost 11 bases, and 17 bases stayed unmatched. The germline gives CDR1 MNHEY, CDR2 SMNVEV (reference sequence). The CDR3 loop spans 16 amino acids. The CDR3: CASSRATGPQGEKLFF. For the CDR3, the DNA is TGTGCCAGCAGTCGGGCAACAGGACCCCAGGGGGAGAAACTGTTTTTT.

The chain links TRBV5-8 to TRBJ2-2; D may be TRBD1 or TRBD2 (5 bases each). V was cut by 0 bases and J by 1 base, with 13 bases left in between. CDR1 SGHTS and CDR2 YDEGEE come from the germline V gene. The CDR3 totals 17 residues. CDR3 bases: TGTGCCAGCAGCTTGGCCGAGGGGCGGTTGAACACCGGGGAGCTGTTTTTT. Protein product: CASSLAEGRLNTGELFF.

The rearrangement joins TRBV5-1 to TRBJ2-7; maybe TRBD1 (6 bases). CDR1 SGHRS and CDR2 YFSETQ come from the germline V gene. The length of the CDR3 is 16 residues. The ends were cut back, 0 bases at V and 6 bases at J, with 19 bases in the middle. The CDR3 loop is CASSLASAGERSEQYF. CDR3 DNA sequence: TGCGCCAGCAGCTTGGCCTCGGCAGGGGAAAGAAGCGAGCAGTACTTC.

V gene TRBV5-4 combines with J gene TRBJ1-1, with D possibly being TRBD1 (5 bases). This CDR3 has 13 residues. Per germline, CDR1 SGHNT and CDR2 YYREEE (reference sequence). The V end was cut by 3 bases, the J end by 0 bases, with 6 bases between. For the CDR3, the DNA is TGTGCCAGCAGCTCGGACATGAACACTGAAGCTTTCTTT. Translating it yields CASSSDMNTEAFF.

V and J are TRBV10-2 and TRBJ1-1; D is possibly TRBD1 (5 bases). Germline values: CDR1 WSHSY, CDR2 SAAADI. V was pared by 4 bases and J by 8 bases, with 11 bases between. The CDR3 runs 12 residues. CDR3 in DNA: TGCGCCAGCAGTGGTCTCAGGGCCGAAGCTTTCTTT. This codes for CASSGLRAEAFF.

This clone was seen just once. The chain uses TRBV9 and TRBJ2-1; 7 bases match TRBD1. This CDR3 is built from 15 residues. Germline CDR1 is SGDLS and CDR2 is YYNGEE. J lost 6 bases, V lost 4 bases, and 10 bases had no gene match. The CDR3 region has the DNA TGTGCCAGCAGCCGAACAGGGGTTGGGGGCAATGAGCAGTTCTTC. It translates to CASSRTGVGGNEQFF.

The sample holds a few counts of this clone. V gene TRBV27 combines with J gene TRBJ1-4; 7 nucleotides match TRBD1. Germline trimming cut 0 bases from V and 14 bases from J; bases unmatched to any gene: 6. The CDR3 contains 13 residues. Germline CDR1 is MNHEY and CDR2 is SMNVEV (reference sequence). The CDR3 DNA sequence: TGTGCCAGCAGTTTATCAAGGGGGCAGGGGCTGTTTTTT. Its translation is CASSLSRGQGLFF.

V usage is TRBV27 and J usage is TRBJ1-3, with D tentatively TRBD1 (5 bases). The V and J ends lost 0 bases and 2 bases respectively, with 8 bases between them. CDR1 and CDR2 (germline): MNHEY, SMNVEV (reference sequence). The CDR3 consists of 15 residues. This CDR3 is CASSLSWGTGNTIYF. CDR3 in DNA: TGTGCCAGCAGTTTATCATGGGGGACTGGAAACACCATATATTTT.

The chain carries TRBV4-2 and TRBJ2-3; D ambiguous. Germline CDR1 reads LGHNA; CDR2 reads YNFKEQ. The CDR3 extends over 15 amino acids. V dropped 0 bases and J dropped 2 bases, with 9 bases sitting between them. This CDR3 is CASSQDVGFTDTQYF. DNA of the CDR3: TGTGCCAGCAGCCAAGATGTTGGCTTCACAGATACGCAGTATTTT.

This chain links TRBV6-5 with TRBJ2-7; possible D gene TRBD1, 6 bases. In germline, CDR1 is MNHEY, CDR2 SVGAGI. Deletions cut 4 bases from V and 6 bases from J, with 19 bases between. There are 15 residues in the CDR3. CDR3: CASSWGQGLLAEQYF. CDR3 DNA sequence: TGTGCCAGCAGTTGGGGTCAGGGGTTACTCGCCGAGCAGTACTTC.

The chain carries TRBV9 and TRBJ1-1; 7 nucleotides agree with TRBD1. Trimming cost V 5 bases and J 6 bases; bases outside gene matches: 4. Germline V lookup: CDR1 SGDLS, CDR2 YYNGEE. The CDR3 is 12 residues long. CDR3 sequence: CASSAGGAEAFF. In nucleotides, the CDR3 is TGTGCCAGCAGTGCAGGGGGGGCTGAAGCTTTCTTT.

CDR3 sequence: CASRWDSGKGRELFF. CDR3 bases: TGTGCCAGCAGATGGGATAGCGGAAAAGGGCGGGAGCTGTTTTTT. The J gene is TRBJ2-2, the V gene TRBV28; D is perhaps TRBD2 (6 bases). This CDR3 spans 15 amino acids. V was cut by 6 bases and J by 9 bases, with 20 bases left in between. Germline V gene sequence: CDR1 MDHEN, CDR2 SYDVKM. Using reference TRBV28 and TRBJ2-2 for the parts outside the CDR3, the full variable domain is DVKVTQSSRYLVKRTGEKVFLECVQDMDHENMFWYRQDPGLGLRLIYFSYDVKMKEKGDIPEGYSVSREKKERFSLILESASTNQTSMYLCASRWDSGKGRELFFGEGSRLTVL.

The chain has TRBV28 and TRBJ2-1; 8 nucleotides line up with TRBD2. The J segment lost 4 bases and the V segment lost 2 bases, leaving 4 bases of the junction unmatched. The CDR3 sequence is 15 residues long. Germline loops: CDR1 MDHEN, CDR2 SYDVKM. CDR3 sequence: CASSLVSGGYNEQFF. CDR3 nucleotides: TGTGCCAGCAGTTTAGTGAGCGGGGGTTACAATGAGCAGTTCTTC.

The gene calls are TRBV11-3 and TRBJ2-7, with TRBD1 matching 7 bases. CDR1 and CDR2 from the germline V gene are SGHNT and YENEEA. CDR3 length equals 13 residues. Trimming at V came to 4 bases and at J to 6 bases, leaving 6 bases not matched to a gene. The DNA for the CDR3 is TGTGCCAGCAGCTCTGGGACAGTCGGCGAGCAGTACTTC. Encoded protein: CASSSGTVGEQYF.

The chain links TRBV7-9 to TRBJ1-1; a weak D match, TRBD1 (5 bases). The CDR3 totals 13 residues. The V end was cut by 2 bases, the J end by 4 bases, with 8 bases between. The germline CDR1 and CDR2 sequences are SEHNR and FQNEAQ (reference sequence). The CDR3 DNA reads as TGTGCCAGCAGCTTACCAGGGAGCACTGAAGCTTTCTTT. This encodes CASSLPGSTEAFF.

The V gene is TRBV19, the J gene TRBJ1-1; a possible D gene is TRBD1 (6 bases). The CDR3 length is 15 residues. V lost 5 bases and J 6 bases, leaving 19 bases between the germline ends. CDR1 and CDR2 (germline): LNHDA, SQIVND (reference sequence). CDR3 bases: TGTGCCAGTAGTTGGGGGGGCAGGGGAAGCGCTGAAGCTTTCTTT. This translates into CASSWGGRGSAEAFF.

The J gene is TRBJ1-1, the V gene TRBV7-2, with D maybe TRBD1 (5 bases). V dropped 1 base and J dropped 5 bases, with 14 bases sitting between them. The CDR3 consists of 15 residues. Per the germline V gene, CDR1 is SGHTA and CDR2 is FQGNSA. CDR3 loop: CASSLGGGGGTEAFF. The DNA of the CDR3 is TGTGCCAGCAGCTTAGGGGGCGGAGGAGGGACTGAAGCTTTCTTT. The full variable domain, rest sourced from reference TRBV7-2 and TRBJ1-1, is GAGVSQSPSNKVTEKGKDVELRCDPISGHTALYWYRQSLGQGLEFLIYFQGNSAPDKSGLPSDRFSAERTGGSVSTLTIQRTQQEDSAVYLCASSLGGGGGTEAFFGQGTRLTVV.